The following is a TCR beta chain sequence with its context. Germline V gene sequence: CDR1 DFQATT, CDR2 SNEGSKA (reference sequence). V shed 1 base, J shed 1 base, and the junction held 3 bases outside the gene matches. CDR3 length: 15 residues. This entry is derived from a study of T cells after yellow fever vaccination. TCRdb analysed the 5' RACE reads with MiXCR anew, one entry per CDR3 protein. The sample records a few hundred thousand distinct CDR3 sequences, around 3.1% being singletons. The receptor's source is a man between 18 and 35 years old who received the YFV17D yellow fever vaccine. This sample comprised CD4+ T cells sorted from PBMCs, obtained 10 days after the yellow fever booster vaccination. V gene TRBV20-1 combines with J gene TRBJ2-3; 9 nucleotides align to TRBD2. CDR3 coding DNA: TGCAGTGCTAGAGGGACTAGCGCAGGCACAGATACGCAGTATTTT. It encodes CSARGTSAGTDTQYF.